This section outlines one T cell receptor beta chain sequence together with its context. Its antigen is still unknown. The germline V and J ends were trimmed by 0 bases and 2 bases, with 8 bases remaining between them. The CDR3 has 15 residues. Germline V gives CDR1 SGHNT, CDR2 YYREEE (reference sequence). This sample was included in a study of neoadjuvant anti-PD-1 for oral cavity cancer. General study points: Higher pretreatment blood Treg/Th17 ratios correlated with higher pretreatment blood and lower post-treatment tumor TCRbeta clonality.

Some clones are missing from TCRdb's copy, which holds only in-frame ones; the method was immunoSEQ multiplex PCR. The repertoire includes 5,500 to 8,000 clones, around 40% of them detected once, and 25% sits in the top ten. This chain links TRBV5-4 with TRBJ2-2; D is ambiguous. Sequences were derived from tumor tissue, sampled before nivolumab (anti-PD-1) treatment. This TCR was sampled from a person aged 35 to 85 with oral cavity squamous cell carcinoma. The CDR3, as DNA: TGTGCCAGCAGCTTGGATCAGGTCAACACCGGGGAGCTGTTTTTT. Its protein is CASSLDQVNTGELFF.